These 32 T cell receptor beta chains share one sample of origin, sequenced in a study of Ad26.COV2.S vaccination and SARS-CoV-2 variants. Produced via immunoSEQ multiplex PCR; TCRdb's table is partial and in-frame only. The table shows hundreds of thousands of clones, with 89% occurring only once. Specified treatment: 15 to 20 received Ad26.COV2.S at low or high dose, single or two shots; about 5 received placebo; per-sample allocation not given. All samples were drawn on day 63, counting from the first vaccine or placebo injection. Sequencing was performed on peripheral blood, taken in a trial of Ad26.COV2.S vaccine versus placebo. Receptors originate from a person between 18 and 60 years old who received the Ad26.COV2.S COVID-19 vaccine or a placebo.

This clone showed up just once. This rearrangement joins TRBV4-2 to TRBJ2-2; possibly TRBD2 for D (5 bases). The CDR3 totals 15 residues. Trimming took 0 bases from V and 14 from J, leaving 19 bases between them. Germline V lookup: CDR1 LGHNA, CDR2 YNFKEQ. This CDR3 is CASSQDRKVASLLFF. CDR3 in DNA: TGTGCCAGCAGCCAAGATAGGAAGGTGGCTAGCTTACTGTTTTTT.

The rearrangement uses TRBV6-6 and TRBJ1-1, with TRBD1 identical over 9 bases. The V gene end was trimmed by 6 bases and the J gene end by 4 bases; junction bases not matched to a gene: 9. The V gene's germline CDR1 is MNHNY and CDR2 SVGAGI (reference sequence). The CDR3 totals 15 residues. In DNA form, the CDR3 reads TGTGCCAGCAGACTCACCGGGACAGGGACCACTGAAGCTTTCTTT. The encoded protein is CASRLTGTGTTEAFF.

V usage is TRBV9 and J usage is TRBJ1-6; 7 bases are shared with TRBD1. The V and J ends lost 8 bases and 6 bases, in that order; junction bases with no gene match: 5. The CDR3 runs 13 residues. Germline CDR1 is SGDLS and CDR2 is YYNGEE. This CDR3 is CASSRQGNSPLHF. Here the CDR3 DNA reads TGTGCCAGTTCTCGACAGGGTAATTCACCCCTCCACTTT.

J is TRBJ2-5 and V is TRBV6-5; a weak D match, TRBD1 (6 bases). The CDR3 length is 14 residues. The ends were cut back, 8 bases at V and 5 bases at J, with 18 bases in the middle. Germline loops: CDR1 MNHEY, CDR2 SVGAGI. CDR3 amino acids: CASSSGQQRETQYF. The CDR3 nucleotides read TGTGCCAGCTCTTCCGGACAGCAAAGGGAGACCCAGTACTTC.

The chain joins TRBV15 to TRBJ2-7; 10 nucleotides align to TRBD2. J lost 3 bases, V lost 5 bases, and 7 bases had no gene match. Germline V CDR1 and CDR2: LNHNV, YYDKDF (reference sequence). CDR3 size: 15 residues. The CDR3 DNA follows: TGTGCCACCAGCCGCGAGCGGGAGGGAATCTACGAGCAGTACTTC. Translated: CATSREREGIYEQYF.

The chain links TRBV19 to TRBJ1-3; D gene ambiguous. CDR1 is LNHDA and CDR2 is SQIVND in the germline V gene (reference sequence). The V and J ends lost 5 bases and 0 bases respectively, with 8 bases between them. The CDR3 runs to 14 residues. The chain's CDR3 is CASSPGSSGNTIYF. The CDR3 nucleotides read TGTGCCAGTAGTCCGGGGAGCTCTGGAAACACCATATATTTT.

The rearrangement joins TRBV6-5 to TRBJ2-5; D not certain. This CDR3 contains 12 residues. Germline CDR1 and CDR2: MNHEY and SVGAGI. The germline V and J ends were trimmed by 2 bases and 5 bases, with 6 bases remaining between them. CDR3 region: CASSYMGETQYF. For the CDR3, the DNA is TGTGCCAGCAGTTACATGGGGGAGACCCAGTACTTC.

The chain has TRBV27 and TRBJ2-7; weak D call: TRBD2 (6 bases). Germline lookup yields CDR1 MNHEY and CDR2 SMNVEV (reference sequence). CDR3 length: 16 amino acids. Trimming pared 5 bases from V and 3 bases from J, leaving 20 bases between. This CDR3 is CASSPGPRDSVYEQYF. CDR3 sequence (DNA): TGTGCCAGCAGTCCCGGCCCCCGGGACTCCGTCTACGAGCAGTACTTC.

This rearrangement joins TRBV19 to TRBJ1-4; TRBD1 matches 7 bases. The V gene's germline CDR1 is LNHDA and CDR2 SQIVND (reference sequence). This CDR3 is 14 amino acids long. V lost 9 bases, J lost 4 bases, and 8 bases stayed unmatched. The CDR3 nucleotides are TGTGCCAGCCACCGGGACAGTTATAATGAAAAACTGTTTTTT. The encoded protein is CASHRDSYNEKLFF.

This chain connects TRBV13 to TRBJ2-3; D not certain. Trimming shortened V by 2 bases and J by 0 bases, and 6 bases separated the two germline ends. Germline CDR1 PRHDT, CDR2 FYEKMQ (reference sequence). The CDR3 runs to 14 residues. This chain's CDR3 is CASSLSGSTDTQYF. The CDR3 nucleotides read TGTGCCAGCAGCTTATCGGGTAGCACAGATACGCAGTATTTT.

This sequence joins TRBV7-6 and TRBJ1-1; TRBD1 matches 7 bases. Trimming removed 2 bases from V and 0 bases from J; junction bases left unmatched: 0. CDR3 length equals 14 residues. Per germline, CDR1 SGHVS and CDR2 FNYEAQ. CDR3 nucleotides: TGTGCCAGCAGCTTACAGGGGGTGAACACTGAAGCTTTCTTT. Protein product: CASSLQGVNTEAFF.

This chain connects TRBV11-2 to TRBJ2-5; TRBD2 matches at 7 bases. CDR1 is SGHAT and CDR2 is FQNNGV in the germline V gene. This CDR3 has 16 amino acids. V was pared by 5 bases and J by 2 bases, with 11 bases of the junction left unmatched. The CDR3: CASSPGIAGLQETQYF. The CDR3 DNA reads TGTGCCAGCAGCCCCGGGATAGCGGGCCTTCAAGAGACCCAGTACTTC.

This clone was counted between two and nine times. The chain links TRBV15 to TRBJ2-7, with D perhaps assigned TRBD1 or TRBD2 (5 bases each). This CDR3 region has 15 residues. Per the germline V gene, CDR1 is LNHNV and CDR2 is YYDKDF (reference sequence). V was cut by 1 base and J by 2 bases, with 12 bases left in between. CDR3 in amino acids: CATSRGVGGAYEQYF. The CDR3 DNA is TGTGCCACCAGCAGAGGAGTTGGGGGTGCCTACGAGCAGTACTTC.

The chain couples TRBV28 to TRBJ1-2; a weak D match, TRBD1 (5 bases). Looked up from germline, CDR1 is MDHEN and CDR2 is SYDVKM. The V end was cut by 5 bases, the J end by 10 bases, with 14 bases between. This CDR3 comprises 12 residues. In DNA, the CDR3 is TGTGCCAGCAGTAGGGACGTGGGAGACTACACCTTC. As protein: CASSRDVGDYTF.

V usage is TRBV30 and J usage is TRBJ2-1; the D is unclear. This CDR3 is built from 14 residues. V was clipped by 2 bases and J by 8 bases, with 16 bases between them. The germline CDR1 and CDR2 sequences are GTSNPN and SVGIG (reference sequence). CDR3 nucleotide sequence: TGTGCCTGGAGTCGCAACTCCCCTTATGATGAGCAGTTCTTC. Translation gives CAWSRNSPYDEQFF.

The rearrangement links TRBV7-2 to TRBJ1-2; D is undetermined. Trimming took off 5 bases at V and 5 bases at J, with 18 bases between the two ends. The CDR3 consists of 15 residues. Germline values: CDR1 SGHTA, CDR2 FQGNSA. DNA for the CDR3: TGTGCCAGCAGCAAGGCCCAGGACGGACGATATGGCTACACCTTC. It encodes CASSKAQDGRYGYTF. Drawing the rest from reference TRBV7-2 and TRBJ1-2, the complete variable domain is GAGVSQSPSNKVTEKGKDVELRCDPISGHTALYWYRQSLGQGLEFLIYFQGNSAPDKSGLPSDRFSAERTGGSVSTLTIQRTQQEDSAVYLCASSKAQDGRYGYTFGSGTRLTVV.

The rearrangement uses TRBV30 and TRBJ1-1; 7 bases fit TRBD1. V gave up 7 bases and J gave up 5 bases; unmatched junction bases: 10. CDR3 size: 13 residues. Germline assignment: CDR1 GTSNPN and CDR2 SVGIG (reference sequence). CDR3: CAFRQGRGTEAFF. CDR3 DNA: TGTGCCTTCAGACAGGGCCGAGGAACTGAAGCTTTCTTT.

The rearrangement uses TRBV6-6 and TRBJ1-2, with a possible D match to TRBD1 (6 bases). CDR1 and CDR2 from the germline V gene are MNHNY and SVGAGI (reference sequence). The CDR3 loop spans 13 amino acids. Trimming took 5 bases from V and 7 from J, leaving 14 bases between them. The CDR3 nucleotides read TGTGCCAGCAGTCCTCAGGGGACATCTGGCTACACCTTC. Residues: CASSPQGTSGYTF.

The genes are TRBV7-2 and TRBJ2-3; 14 nucleotides line up with TRBD2. V lost 0 bases, J lost 3 bases, and 14 bases stayed unmatched. CDR1 and CDR2 (germline): SGHTA, FQGNSA. The CDR3 runs to 21 residues. The CDR3 nucleotides are TGTGCCAGCAGCTTAGCGAGGGGAGGGGGACTAGCGGGAGTAGTGACAGATACGCAGTATTTT. This encodes CASSLARGGGLAGVVTDTQYF. Based on the CDR3 plus reference TRBV7-2 and TRBJ2-3, the full variable domain is GAGVSQSPSNKVTEKGKDVELRCDPISGHTALYWYRQSLGQGLEFLIYFQGNSAPDKSGLPSDRFSAERTGGSVSTLTIQRTQQEDSAVYLCASSLARGGGLAGVVTDTQYFGPGTRLTVL.

This clone has a count of ten or more. The chain joins TRBV7-9 to TRBJ2-5, with TRBD2 identical over 8 bases. The CDR3 runs to 14 residues. V lost 5 bases to trimming and J lost 4 bases; unmatched junction nucleotides: 6. Germline CDR1 is SEHNR and CDR2 is FQNEAQ (reference sequence). Written as DNA, the CDR3 is TGTGCCAGCAGCCCGAGGACTAGCACAGAGACCCAGTACTTC. Encoded protein: CASSPRTSTETQYF.

CDR3: CASSQDDWMGRINEKLFF. The CDR3 region has the DNA TGCGCCAGCAGCCAAGATGACTGGATGGGACGGATTAATGAAAAACTGTTTTTT. The chain employs TRBV4-1 and TRBJ1-4; D might be TRBD1 (5 bases). V dropped 0 bases and J dropped 4 bases, with 18 bases sitting between them. The germline gives CDR1 MGHRA, CDR2 YSYEKL. This CDR3 comprises 18 residues.

V is TRBV20-1 and J is TRBJ1-4; 7 nucleotides line up with TRBD1. The CDR3 runs 11 residues. Germline-derived CDR1 and CDR2 are DFQATT and SNEGSKA (reference sequence). V gave up 6 bases and J gave up 6 bases; unmatched junction bases: 1. CDR3 region: CSARGDEKLFF. Here the CDR3 DNA reads TGCAGTGCCAGGGGGGATGAAAAACTGTTTTTT.

The V and J genes are TRBV20-1 and TRBJ1-2, with 8 bases matching TRBD1. Germline lookup yields CDR1 DFQATT and CDR2 SNEGSKA (reference sequence). Trimming took 3 bases from V and 13 from J; bases not matched to a gene: 13. The CDR3 extends over 13 amino acids. CDR3 nucleotides: TGCAGTGCTAGTATCCCGGGACAGGCTTTGCTCACCTTC. As protein: CSASIPGQALLTF.

V and J are TRBV4-3 and TRBJ2-2; a possible D gene is TRBD1 (6 bases). With 0 bases removed from V and 6 bases from J, the gap between germline ends came to 11 bases. Germline CDR1 is LGHNA and CDR2 is YSLEER. The CDR3 consists of 15 residues. CDR3 region: CASSQDTQGPGELFF. The CDR3 coding sequence is TGCGCCAGCAGCCAAGACACGCAGGGGCCCGGGGAGCTGTTTTTT.

V is TRBV7-9 and J is TRBJ1-1, with unresolved D. Germline-derived CDR1 and CDR2 are SEHNR and FQNEAQ (reference sequence). Deletions cut 5 bases from V and 3 bases from J, with 10 bases between. The CDR3 is 13 amino acids. CDR3 bases: TGTGCCAGCAGCCGACGGGCAGACACTGAAGCTTTCTTT. Encoded protein: CASSRRADTEAFF.

The chain links TRBV10-3 to TRBJ1-5, with D uncertain. Trimming pared 6 bases from V and 7 bases from J, leaving 13 bases between. The CDR3 is 13 residues long. Per the germline V gene, CDR1 is ENHRY and CDR2 is SYGVKD. CDR3 region: CAIREEFRQPQHF. CDR3 in DNA: TGTGCCATCAGAGAGGAGTTTCGGCAGCCCCAGCATTTT.

V is TRBV10-3 and J is TRBJ2-7; TRBD1 aligns across 7 bases. The ends lost 3 bases at V and 2 bases at J; junction bases unmatched: 4. The CDR3 length is 14 residues. The germline V gene encodes CDR1 ENHRY and CDR2 SYGVKD. In DNA form, the CDR3 reads TGTGCCATCAGTGAACTAGACAGGGCCTACGAGCAGTACTTC. Residues: CAISELDRAYEQYF.

This sequence joins TRBV6-5 and TRBJ2-4, with a weak D call TRBD1 (6 bases). CDR1 is MNHEY and CDR2 is SVGAGI in the germline V gene. V lost 7 bases and J 1 base, leaving 14 bases between the germline ends. The CDR3 spans 15 residues. The CDR3 spells CASTTIQGAKNIQYF. In DNA, the CDR3 is TGTGCCAGCACCACAATCCAGGGGGCCAAAAACATTCAGTACTTC.

V and J are TRBV7-9 and TRBJ2-3, with 10 bases identical to TRBD2. Germline CDR1 SEHNR, CDR2 FQNEAQ (reference sequence). J lost 5 bases, V lost 3 bases, and 5 bases had no gene match. The CDR3 runs 15 residues. The DNA for the CDR3 is TGTGCCAGCAGCTTGTCTAGCGGGAGAATAGATACGCAGTATTTT. This translates into CASSLSSGRIDTQYF. The complete variable domain, with remaining parts taken from reference TRBV7-9 and TRBJ2-3, reads DTGVSQNPRHKITKRGQNVTFRCDPISEHNRLYWYRQTLGQGPEFLTYFQNEAQLEKSRLLSDRFSAERPKGSFSTLEIQRTEQGDSAMYLCASSLSSGRIDTQYFGPGTRLTVL.

This clone occurred a few times. The rearrangement joins TRBV29-1 to TRBJ1-5; D gene uncertain. The CDR3 runs 13 residues. V gave up 1 base and J gave up 6 bases, with 10 bases separating them. CDR1 SQVTM and CDR2 ANQGSEA come from the germline V gene. The CDR3 sequence is CSVEASAGQPQHF. CDR3 coding DNA: TGCAGCGTTGAAGCGAGCGCCGGTCAGCCCCAGCATTTT. The whole variable domain, filled in from reference TRBV29-1 and TRBJ1-5, reads SAVISQKPSRDICQRGTSLTIQCQVDSQVTMMFWYRQQPGQSLTLIATANQGSEATYESGFVIDKFPISRPNLTFSTLTVSNMSPEDSSIYLCSVEASAGQPQHFGDGTRLSIL.

This clone was observed once. The genes are TRBV27 and TRBJ2-7; D is undetermined. Germline assignment: CDR1 MNHEY and CDR2 SMNVEV (reference sequence). Trimming took off 5 bases at V and 1 base at J, with 12 bases between the two ends. This CDR3 comprises 14 residues. Written as DNA, the CDR3 is TGTGCCAGCAGTCTCAGGCCGGATTCCTACGAGCAGTACTTC. Its translation: CASSLRPDSYEQYF.

The CDR3 loop is CASSLNAGTDTQYF. CDR3 bases: TGTGCCAGCAGCTTAAATGCGGGCACAGATACGCAGTATTTT. This chain uses TRBV7-3 with TRBJ2-3; D remains ambiguous. Germline V lookup: CDR1 SGHTA, CDR2 FQGTGA. The germline V and J ends were trimmed by 1 base and 1 base, with 6 bases remaining between them. The CDR3 runs 14 residues.